These 9 T cell receptor beta chains were sequenced from one sample in a study of T cell responses to AZD1222 COVID-19 vaccine. Here immunoSEQ multiplex PCR was the method, and the copy in TCRdb shows in-frame clones only, minus some. The sample holds around 140,000 clones, nearly 95% seen once. The material was peripheral blood, obtained on day 0 of AZD1222 vaccination. The receptors were gathered from an adult in good health.

The chain uses TRBV2 and TRBJ1-5; 9 nucleotides align to TRBD1. Germline V gives CDR1 SNHLY, CDR2 FYNNEI. The J segment lost 6 bases and the V segment lost 8 bases, leaving 5 bases of the junction unmatched. The CDR3 is 13 amino acids. This chain's CDR3 is CASGTGSGQPQHF. The CDR3 bases are TGTGCCAGCGGGACAGGGTCCGGTCAGCCCCAGCATTTT.

The CDR3, as DNA: TGTGCCAGCAGCTTCTCCGGAGGGTTTGAAAAACTGTTTTTT. Amino acid sequence: CASSFSGGFEKLFF. The chain combines TRBV7-2 with TRBJ1-4; D is unresolved. The V end lost 3 bases, the J end lost 7 bases, and 12 bases lay between the germline ends. The CDR3 runs to 14 residues. Germline V gene lookup returns CDR1 SGHTA and CDR2 FQGNSA.

The rearrangement joins TRBV7-2 to TRBJ1-3, with no clear D. Germline V gives CDR1 SGHTA, CDR2 FQGNSA. Trimming left V 2 bases short and J 0 bases short, with 8 bases between. The CDR3 is 15 amino acids. Written as DNA, the CDR3 is TGTGCCAGCAGCTTATCATGGTTCTCTGGAAACACCATATATTTT. Translated, it gives CASSLSWFSGNTIYF.

The chain has TRBV27 and TRBJ2-3; D tentatively reads TRBD1 or TRBD2 (5 bases each). The V and J ends lost 4 bases and 6 bases respectively, with 11 bases between them. This CDR3 spans 13 amino acids. The germline gives CDR1 MNHEY, CDR2 SMNVEV (reference sequence). The CDR3 here is CASSSGQRDTQYF. DNA of the CDR3: TGTGCCAGCAGTTCGGGGCAGAGGGATACGCAGTATTTT.

The gene calls are TRBV19 and TRBJ2-1; TRBD1 is a possible D gene (6 bases). Germline-derived CDR1 and CDR2 are LNHDA and SQIVND (reference sequence). V lost 5 bases and J lost 0, with 11 bases in between. CDR3 length: 15 amino acids. The CDR3 loop reads CASSSRTVSYNEQFF. The CDR3 DNA reads TGTGCCAGTAGTTCAAGGACAGTCTCCTACAATGAGCAGTTCTTC. Together with reference TRBV19 and TRBJ2-1, the CDR3 gives the full variable domain: DGGITQSPKYLFRKEGQNVTLSCEQNLNHDAMYWYRQDPGQGLRLIYYSQIVNDFQKGDIAEGYSVSREKKESFPLTVTSAQKNPTAFYLCASSSRTVSYNEQFFGPGTRLTVL.

V usage is TRBV5-1 and J usage is TRBJ1-4; D ambiguous. CDR1 is SGHRS and CDR2 is YFSETQ in the germline V gene. V was shortened by 2 bases and J by 2 bases, with 10 bases between the two germline ends. The CDR3 is made up of 15 amino acids. CDR3 in DNA: TGCGCCAGCAGCTTTCGAGGGTCTACTAATGAAAAACTGTTTTTT. This gives the protein CASSFRGSTNEKLFF.

This clone has only a few counts. The chain uses TRBV9 and TRBJ2-2; D not certain. Trimming cost V 4 bases and J 6 bases, with 7 bases left between them. Germline lookup yields CDR1 SGDLS and CDR2 YYNGEE. This CDR3 spans 12 amino acids. The CDR3 nucleotides read TGTGCCAGCAGCTTAGTGTCCGGGGAGCTGTTTTTT. Residues: CASSLVSGELFF.

This clone was seen only a few times. V and J are TRBV4-3 and TRBJ2-7; 10 nucleotides align to TRBD2. V dropped 0 bases and J dropped 3; count of bases not matched to a gene: 8. Per the germline V gene, CDR1 is LGHNA and CDR2 is YSLEER. This CDR3 contains 17 residues. CDR3 coding DNA: TGCGCCAGCAGCCAAGATAGGGCTAGCGGGGGATACTACGAGCAGTACTTC. It is translated as CASSQDRASGGYYEQYF.

The V call is TRBV18, the J call TRBJ2-2; the match to TRBD2 covers 10 bases. V shed 5 bases, J shed 0 bases, and the junction held 6 bases outside the gene matches. From germline, CDR1 is KGHSH and CDR2 LQKENI. The CDR3 contains 17 residues. The CDR3 loop reads CASSTGLAVANTGELFF. CDR3 in DNA: TGTGCCAGCTCAACTGGACTAGCGGTCGCGAACACCGGGGAGCTGTTTTTT.